These T cell receptor beta chains were read from a single sample in a study of graft-versus-host responses after intestinal transplantation. Measured with immunoSEQ multiplex PCR; TCRdb has only the in-frame clones, and not every one. The sample yields about 39,000 clones, about 90% seen once. The input for sequencing was PBMCs, taken 267 days after transplant. These receptors originate from a human patient who received an intestinal transplant, so some T cells may come from the graft donor. Each CDR3 is given with its conserved first and last residue. Each record gives: D gene, J gene, V gene, clone size, CDR3 DNA, CDR3 protein. D genes are given only for firm matches. For some rows the clone size is stated as once, few or many, or as a class when expanded; others skip it.

TRBD2 | TRBJ2-7 | TRBV11-3 | NA | TGTGCCAGCAGCCGAGCGGGGGTGGGCGGCTACGAGCAGTACTTC | CASSRAGVGGYEQYF
NA | TRBJ1-2 | TRBV4-3 | NA | TGCGCCAGCAGGCAGGGGAGCGGCTACACCTTC | CASRQGSGYTF
NA | TRBJ2-3 | TRBV5-4 | NA | TGTGCCAGCAGCTTGGAAGGGACGCCGGCCACAGATACGCAGTATTTT | CASSLEGTPATDTQYF
TRBD1 | TRBJ2-7 | TRBV27 | NA | TGTGCCAGCAGATTGGACAGGGGACCGCCCTACGAGCAGTACTTC | CASRLDRGPPYEQYF
NA | TRBJ2-7 | TRBV11-3 | NA | TGTGCCAGCAGCCCTCGGACACTCGCCTCCTACGAGCAGTACTTC | CASSPRTLASYEQYF
NA | TRBJ2-1 | TRBV27 | NA | TGTGCCAGCAGCTTCATACCGCCAGCGGACGAGCAGTTCTTC | CASSFIPPADEQFF
TRBD2 | TRBJ2-7 | TRBV6-5 | NA | TGTGCCAGCAGTTACTCTAGCGGGGGGGCCTCCTACGAGCAGTACTTC | CASSYSSGGASYEQYF
NA | TRBJ1-5 | TRBV2 | NA | TGTGCCAGCAGTTTCGATCAGCCCCAGCATTTT | CASSFDQPQHF
NA | TRBJ2-1 | TRBV5-1 | NA | TGCGCCAGCAGCGTAACCCCACTGGCATCCACCTTATACAATGAGCAGTTCTTC | CASSVTPLASTLYNEQFF
NA | TRBJ2-1 | TRBV10-3 | NA | TGTGCCATCAGTGGTATACTAGGCAATGAGCAGTTCTTC | CAISGILGNEQFF
TRBD2 | TRBJ2-7 | TRBV5-4 | once | TGTGCCAGCAGCCCCTGGGGGCTAGCGGGGGGGCCTGAGCAGTACTTC | CASSPWGLAGGPEQYF
NA | TRBJ1-2 | TRBV12-5 | NA | TGTGCTAGTGGTTTTAGTGAGTGGAGCTATGGCTACACCTTC | CASGFSEWSYGYTF
TRBD2 | TRBJ2-1 | TRBV27 | NA | TGTGCCAGCAGTTTAAACGGACTAGCGGGGGGGCCGAACAATGAGCAGTTCTTC | CASSLNGLAGGPNNEQFF
NA | TRBJ2-3 | TRBV7-9 | NA | TGTGCCAGCAGCCTACCGACACTTGCAACAGATACGCAGTATTTT | CASSLPTLATDTQYF
NA | TRBJ1-1 | TRBV5-3 | NA | TGTGCCAGAAGCCCCACAGGGTCCCAAGACACTGAAGCTTTCTTT | CARSPTGSQDTEAFF
NA | TRBJ2-1 | TRBV5-8 | NA | TGTGCCAGCAGCCACCTTACCAATGAGCAGTTCTTC | CASSHLTNEQFF
TRBD2 | TRBJ2-1 | TRBV19 | NA | TGTGCCAGTAGTATAGGGACTGGCGGGGGAGACGAGCAGTTCTTC | CASSIGTGGGDEQFF
NA | TRBJ2-3 | TRBV18 | once | TGTGCCAGCTCACCACCGAGTTCCGATACGCAGTATTTT | CASSPPSSDTQYF
TRBD1 | TRBJ2-5 | TRBV29-1 | NA | TGCAGCGTGGACGGGACAGAGGGAACCCAAGAGACCCAGTACTTC | CSVDGTEGTQETQYF
NA | TRBJ1-1 | TRBV6-1 | NA | TGTGCCAGCAGTTTGAGGAACACTGAAGCTTTCTTT | CASSLRNTEAFF
NA | TRBJ2-1 | TRBV30 | NA | TGTGCCTGGAGTGTAGGCGGGTCGATCGGAAATGAGCAGTTCTTC | CAWSVGGSIGNEQFF
NA | TRBJ2-1 | TRBV19 | NA | TGTGCCAGTAGTATGGCAGAATACAATGAGCAGTTCTTC | CASSMAEYNEQFF
NA | TRBJ1-1 | TRBV7-2 | once | TGTGCCAGCAGCGGAAAAGGTTTTGGGAACACTGAAGCTTTCTTT | CASSGKGFGNTEAFF
NA | TRBJ1-3 | TRBV10-3 | few | TGTGCCATCAGTGAGGCTGTTGAAATCTCTGGAAACACCATATATTTT | CAISEAVEISGNTIYF
NA | TRBJ1-3 | TRBV2 | NA | TGTGCCAGCAGTGAAGGGGTCAGCTCTGGAAACACCATATATTTT | CASSEGVSSGNTIYF
NA | TRBJ2-5 | TRBV12-5 | NA | TGTGCTAGTGGAGAGCCCTCCGGGGTTGAGACCCAGTACTTC | CASGEPSGVETQYF
NA | TRBJ2-7 | TRBV19 | NA | TGTGCCAGTAGTATAGATCGGAACGGCGAGCAGTACTTC | CASSIDRNGEQYF
NA | TRBJ1-1 | TRBV27 | NA | TGTGCCAGCAGGGGGGACATCCCGAACACTGAAGCTTTCTTT | CASRGDIPNTEAFF
NA | TRBJ1-2 | TRBV13 | NA | TGTGCCAGCAACTCGGAGGGGGATAATGGCTACACCTTC | CASNSEGDNGYTF
NA | TRBJ2-7 | TRBV5-1 | NA | TGCGCCAGCTCTCCAACAGGGTTCTACGAGCAGTACTTC | CASSPTGFYEQYF
NA | TRBJ1-2 | TRBV6-1 | NA | TGTGCCAGCAGCCAATCCGCCCAGCGACACTATGGCTACACCTTC | CASSQSAQRHYGYTF
NA | TRBJ1-5 | TRBV7-9 | few | TGTGCCAGCAGCTTACGCGGGAATCAGCCCCAGCATTTT | CASSLRGNQPQHF
TRBD1 | TRBJ2-7 | TRBV6-6 | few | TGTGCCATCAGTGAGTCGGGACAGGAGCAGTACTTC | CAISESGQEQYF
TRBD1 | TRBJ1-2 | TRBV6-1 | NA | TGTGCCAGCAGTTATCGGGACAGCTATGGCTACACCTTC | CASSYRDSYGYTF
NA | TRBJ2-2 | TRBV30 | few | TGTGCCTGGAGTGTCGGGGGGCCCTCCGGGGAGCTGTTTTTT | CAWSVGGPSGELFF
NA | TRBJ1-5 | TRBV7-2 | NA | TGTGCCAGCAGCTTAGTAGGGGGGGCTTTCAATCAGCCCCAGCATTTT | CASSLVGGAFNQPQHF
TRBD1 | TRBJ2-7 | TRBV27 | NA | TGTGCCAGCAGGGACAGGGGGCGCCCCCTGTTAAGCGAGCAGTACTTC | CASRDRGRPLLSEQYF
NA | TRBJ2-7 | TRBV5-1 | NA | TGCGCCAGCAGCTCGGACACGACCTACGAGCAGTACTTC | CASSSDTTYEQYF
TRBD2 | TRBJ2-3 | TRBV6-4 | once | TGTGCCAGCAGTGATCGGGGGGATACAGATACGCAGTATTTT | CASSDRGDTDTQYF
TRBD1 | TRBJ2-5 | TRBV5-4 | NA | TGTGCCAGCACTAAGACAGGGGTTCAGACCCAGTACTTC | CASTKTGVQTQYF
NA | TRBJ2-5 | TRBV5-1 | NA | TGCGCCAGCAGCCCCCGGACGGCGGAACAAGAGACCCAGTACTTC | CASSPRTAEQETQYF
NA | TRBJ2-7 | TRBV13 | NA | TGTGCCAGCAGCCGGGACCCCCGCTCCTACGAGCAGTACTTC | CASSRDPRSYEQYF